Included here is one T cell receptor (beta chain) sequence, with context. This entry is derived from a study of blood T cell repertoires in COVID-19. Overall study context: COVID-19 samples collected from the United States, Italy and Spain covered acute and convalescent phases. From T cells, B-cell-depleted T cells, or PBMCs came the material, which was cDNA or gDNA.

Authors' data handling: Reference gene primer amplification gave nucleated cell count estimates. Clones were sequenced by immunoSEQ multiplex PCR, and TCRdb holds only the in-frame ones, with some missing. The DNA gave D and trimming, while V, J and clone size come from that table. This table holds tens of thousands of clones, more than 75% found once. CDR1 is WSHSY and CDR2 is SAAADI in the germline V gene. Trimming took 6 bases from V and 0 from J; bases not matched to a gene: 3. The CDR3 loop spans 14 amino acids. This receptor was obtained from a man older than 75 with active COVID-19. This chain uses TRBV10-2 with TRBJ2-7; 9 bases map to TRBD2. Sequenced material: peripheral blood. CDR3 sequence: CASRTSGSSYEQYF. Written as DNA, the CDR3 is TGCGCCAGCAGGACTAGCGGAAGCTCCTACGAGCAGTACTTC.